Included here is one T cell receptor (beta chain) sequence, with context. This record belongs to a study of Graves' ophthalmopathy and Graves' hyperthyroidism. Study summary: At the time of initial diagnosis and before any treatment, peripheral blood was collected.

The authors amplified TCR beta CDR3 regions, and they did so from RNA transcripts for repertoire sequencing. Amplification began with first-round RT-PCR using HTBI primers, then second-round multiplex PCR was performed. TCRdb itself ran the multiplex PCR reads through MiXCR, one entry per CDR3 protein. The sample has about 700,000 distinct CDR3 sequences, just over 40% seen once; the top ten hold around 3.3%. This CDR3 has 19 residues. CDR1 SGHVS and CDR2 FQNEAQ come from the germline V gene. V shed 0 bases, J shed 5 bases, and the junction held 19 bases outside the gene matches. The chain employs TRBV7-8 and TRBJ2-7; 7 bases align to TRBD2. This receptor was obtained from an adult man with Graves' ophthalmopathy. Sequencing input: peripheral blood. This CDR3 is CASSLAYSGELSGANEQYF. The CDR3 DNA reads TGTGCCAGCAGCTTAGCGTACAGCGGGGAACTCTCTGGGGCCAACGAGCAGTACTTC.